This paragraph covers one T cell receptor (beta chain) sequence. The age range of participants was 18 to 89 years, with residence in about two dozen US areas. Self-reported history from a screening survey and questionnaire set each donor's cohort. This sample is drawn from a study of blood T cell repertoires in COVID-19. At the level of the study: T cells, B-cell-depleted T cells, or PBMCs provided the cDNA or gDNA that served as material.

Trimming left V 7 bases short and J 5 bases short, with 9 bases between. CDR3 length: 12 amino acids. Germline V lookup: CDR1 SNHLY, CDR2 FYNNEI. In the study's own analysis: Reference gene primers were amplified, and this amplification served to estimate nucleated cell counts. Measured with immunoSEQ multiplex PCR; TCRdb has only the in-frame clones, and not every one. That table gives V, J and clone size, and the DNA gave D and trimming. This sample has over 350,000 clones; around nine tenths occur once, and the top ten carry around 9.3%. Sequenced input: PBMCs or T cells enriched from blood (not recorded which). This clonotype was sampled from a woman in her fifties or sixties who had recovered from COVID-19. This rearrangement joins TRBV2 to TRBJ2-1; D ambiguous. Written as DNA, the CDR3 is TGTGCCAGCAAGAGCAGGAACAATGAGCAGTTCTTC. Encoded protein: CASKSRNNEQFF.